The present entry profiles one TCR beta chain with its context. What it recognizes is unknown. The data stem from a study of shared clonotypes between healthy human individuals. Study-level background: Each donor had three CD4 naive, three CD4 memory, two CD8 naive and one CD8 memory plate. Points from the study as a whole: A generally larger estimated richness was seen in naive subsets than in memory subsets.

CDR3 length: 14 residues. Trimming removed 3 bases at V and 5 bases at J, with 11 bases between. Germline V gene data show CDR1 as WSHSY and CDR2 as SAAADI. For sorted subsets, about 190 ng DNA per replicate equaled 30,000 or so T cell genomes. Per the study methods: As immunoSEQ supplied junction-only sequences (without quality scores), filtering differed. Generated by immunoSEQ multiplex PCR, the TCRdb table keeps only in-frame clones and is missing some. The D gene and trimming were derived from the DNA, and the V and J assignments and clone size from that table. The profile covers 1.6 million or so clones, with about 96% appearing a single time and approximately 1.1% taken by the ten largest.

The sequenced sample consisted of naive CD4+ T cells sorted from blood. Indicated subset: CD45RA+ positively selected. The J gene is TRBJ1-5, the V gene TRBV10-2; possible D gene TRBD1, 5 bases. This receptor was taken from a man aged 25 to 40 in good health. CDR3 protein: CASSDQGEDQPQHF. The CDR3 nucleotides are TGCGCCAGCAGTGATCAGGGTGAGGATCAGCCCCAGCATTTT.